This T cell receptor beta chain originates from a study of T cell responses to AZD1222 COVID-19 vaccine. The table came from immunoSEQ multiplex PCR; TCRdb's copy has only in-frame clones and leaves some out. The sample shows 100,000 to 150,000 clones, 92% of them seen only once. Per germline, CDR1 MNHEY and CDR2 SVGAGI. The V and J ends lost 4 bases and 1 base respectively, with 14 bases between them. The CDR3 sequence is 16 residues long. The chain carries TRBV6-5 and TRBJ2-1; D might be TRBD2 (5 bases). This TCR derives from an adult in good health. The specimen was peripheral blood, collected on day 0 of AZD1222 vaccination. CDR3 nucleotides: TGTGCCAGCAGTTCCCCGGGGTATTCTTCCTACAATGAGCAGTTCTTC. The encoded protein is CASSSPGYSSYNEQFF.